This passage covers 17 T cell receptor beta chains from one sample sequenced in a study of immune characterization of retroperitoneal liposarcoma. TCRdb analysed the PCR reads with MiXCR anew, one entry per CDR3 protein. Among 11,000 or so distinct CDR3 sequences listed, roughly 30% were seen once. Material for sequencing was tumor tissue. Every receptor here comes from a female donor with retroperitoneal liposarcoma.

The table lists this clonotype with a few counts. The chain joins TRBV6-5 to TRBJ2-3; D call uncertain. Germline CDR1 MNHEY, CDR2 SVGAGI. This CDR3 is 13 amino acids long. The V gene lost 2 bases and the J gene lost 1 base, with 4 bases spanning the gap. The CDR3 sequence is CASSYDGTDTQYF. Here the CDR3 DNA reads TGTGCCAGCAGTTACGACGGCACAGATACGCAGTATTTT.

Of note for this clonotype: This may arise from a read error, as a much more abundant clone is one base away. CDR3 coding DNA: TGTGCCAGCAGCCCCCGACAGGGCCATTCACCCCTCTACTTT. It codes for CASSPRQGHSPLYF. The chain combines TRBV11-2 with TRBJ1-6; 7 bases agree with TRBD1. CDR3 length equals 14 residues. Germline lookup yields CDR1 SGHAT and CDR2 FQNNGV. The whole variable domain, remainder taken from reference TRBV11-2 and TRBJ1-6, is EAGVAQSPRYKIIEKRQSVAFWCNPISGHATLYWYQQILGQGPKLLIQFQNNGVVDDSQLPKDRFSAERLKGVDSTLKIQPAKLEDSAVYLCASSPRQGHSPLYFGNGTRLTVT.

This clonotype is termed large. The chain recombines TRBV6-1 with TRBJ2-1; 10 bases are shared with TRBD2. The DNA end favors TRBJ2-7, so the J call may be wrong. CDR1 is MNHNS and CDR2 is SASEGT in the germline V gene. The CDR3 extends over 15 amino acids. CDR3 DNA: TGTGCCAGCAGTGAGGGACTAGCGATTCTTCCGGAGCAGTACTTC. Its protein is CASSEGLAILPEQYF.

The rearrangement links TRBV6-1 to TRBJ2-1; D is uncertain. This CDR3 spans 15 amino acids. Looked up from germline, CDR1 is MNHNS and CDR2 is SASEGT. Trimming shortened V by 4 bases and J by 0 bases, and 10 bases separated the two germline ends. CDR3 nucleotide sequence: TGTGCCAGCAGTGCAAGCAGGAGCTCCTACAATGAGCAGTTCTTC. It translates to CASSASRSSYNEQFF.

In its sample, this clonotype is medium-sized. This chain links TRBV6-1 with TRBJ2-1; possible D gene TRBD2, 5 bases. The CDR3 covers 16 residues. V gave up 7 bases and J gave up 10 bases, with 26 bases separating them. Germline CDR1 reads MNHNS; CDR2 reads SASEGT. The CDR3 bases are TGTGCCAGCAAGACCTTGACCTACAGCGGCGAATACGAGCAGTTCTTC. Translated: CASKTLTYSGEYEQFF.

The V call is TRBV7-3, the J call TRBJ2-1; 9 bases agree with TRBD2. The J call may not be correct, given that the DNA end is closer to TRBJ2-7. Germline lookup yields CDR1 SGHTA and CDR2 FQGTGA. CDR3 length: 14 amino acids. For the CDR3, the DNA is TGTGCCAGCAGCTTAGCGGGAGGGGCTTACGAGCAGTACTTC. Translating it yields CASSLAGGAYEQYF.

Sample share makes this clonotype medium-sized. The rearrangement links TRBV7-2 to TRBJ2-1, with D perhaps matching TRBD2 (7 bases). The J call may not be correct, given that the DNA end is closer to TRBJ2-7. This CDR3 region has 17 residues. Germline CDR1 is SGHTA and CDR2 is FQGNSA. The CDR3 bases are TGTGCCAGCAGCCCAGCCCCCCAGGGGAGGGGATACAATGAGCAGTACTTC. Translated: CASSPAPQGRGYNEQYF.

The V and J genes are TRBV7-8 and TRBJ2-1; 7 bases are shared with TRBD1. Per germline, CDR1 SGHVS and CDR2 FQNEAQ. The J segment lost 9 bases and the V segment lost 1 base, leaving 12 bases of the junction unmatched. The CDR3 spans 16 residues. The CDR3 region is CASSLVVDRVGFEQFF. In DNA, the CDR3 is TGTGCCAGCAGCTTAGTTGTCGACAGGGTAGGATTTGAGCAGTTCTTC.

This sequence joins TRBV6-1 and TRBJ2-1; tentatively, D is TRBD2 (5 bases). Deletions cut 4 bases from V and 9 bases from J, with 13 bases between. The CDR3 spans 13 residues. The germline gives CDR1 MNHNS, CDR2 SASEGT. CDR3 bases: TGTGCCAGCAGTGTCGGGGAGATGAGTGAGCAGTTCTTC. This sequence encodes CASSVGEMSEQFF.

This chain connects TRBV6-8 to TRBJ2-1, with 8 bases fitting TRBD2. With the DNA end fitting TRBJ2-7 better, the J assignment may be wrong. This CDR3 region has 16 residues. The germline V gene encodes CDR1 MNHGY and CDR2 SAAAGT. Here the CDR3 reads CASSYSSSGSHYEQYF. The CDR3 region has the DNA TGTGCCAGCAGTTACTCTTCTAGCGGGTCACATTACGAGCAGTACTTC.

This clonotype was found once. The V and J genes are TRBV7-6 and TRBJ2-1; D is uncertain. The CDR3 is 14 amino acids. V dropped 5 bases and J dropped 3 bases, with 11 bases sitting between them. CDR1 is SGHVS, CDR2 FNYEAQ, per germline. CDR3 coding DNA: TGTGCCAGCAGCCCTCGGATTATCTACAATGAGCAGTTCTTC. It codes for CASSPRIIYNEQFF.

In its sample, this clonotype ranks as large. The chain is built from TRBV7-2 and TRBJ2-3; D is ambiguous. With 1 base removed from V and 3 bases from J, the gap between germline ends came to 14 bases. This CDR3 is built from 16 residues. CDR1 is SGHTA and CDR2 is FQGNSA in the germline V gene. The CDR3 coding sequence is TGTGCCAGCAGCTTAGGGATCCAGCTCGGGACAGATACGCAGTATTTT. This translates into CASSLGIQLGTDTQYF.

This clonotype has just a few counts. The chain carries TRBV6-1 and TRBJ2-1; 11 bases align to TRBD2. CDR3 length: 16 amino acids. From germline, CDR1 is MNHNS and CDR2 SASEGT. After removal of 6 bases from V and 0 bases from J, the junction contained 4 bases not matched to a gene. The CDR3 spells CASRKTSGSSYNEQFF. The CDR3 nucleotides are TGTGCCAGCAGAAAAACTAGCGGGAGCTCCTACAATGAGCAGTTCTTC.

This clonotype has ten or more counts. The chain has TRBV28 and TRBJ2-6; D might be TRBD1 (6 bases). Germline assignment: CDR1 MDHEN and CDR2 SYDVKM. There are 14 residues in the CDR3. V dropped 5 bases and J dropped 11 bases, with 16 bases sitting between them. CDR3 protein: CASSVGAGLYVLTF. The CDR3 DNA reads TGTGCCAGCAGTGTGGGGGCCGGGTTGTACGTCCTGACTTTC.

This chain uses TRBV6-6 with TRBJ2-1, with a weak D call TRBD1 (6 bases). Gene TRBJ2-7 matches the end of the DNA better, so the J call may be wrong. The germline V gene encodes CDR1 MNHNY and CDR2 SVGAGI (reference sequence). The CDR3 is made up of 14 amino acids. This CDR3 reads CASSYSPGAYEQYF. The CDR3 nucleotides read TGTGCCAGCAGTTACTCTCCAGGGGCCTACGAGCAGTACTTC.

Points on this clonotype: Its ends do not fully match the called genes, so a read error is possible. V gene TRBV5-3 combines with J gene TRBJ2-3, with a tentative D call TRBD2 (6 bases). TRBV5-3 has ORF status, its function being uncertain. CDR3 length: 15 amino acids. Here the CDR3 reads CASSSGGTYTDTQYF. The CDR3 region has the DNA TGTGCCAGCAGCTCTGGCGGGACCTACACAGATACGCAGTATTTT.

The genes are TRBV7-4 and TRBJ2-1; 9 positions match TRBD2. J lost 10 bases, V lost 5 bases, and 12 bases had no gene match. Germline V CDR1 and CDR2: SGHVT, SQSDAQ. This CDR3 has 15 residues. The CDR3 DNA reads as TGTGCCAGCAGCCCGCAGCGGGGGGCCGTAGAGGAGCAGTTCTTC. Amino acids: CASSPQRGAVEEQFF.